This T cell receptor beta chain came from a study of CXCR3-negative and CXCR3-positive naive CD8 T cells (dated by TCRdb to about 2019). Regarding the study in general: In total, some 140 million TRB reads were obtained, which works out to roughly 1.5 +/- 0.3 million reads per library. The diversity and physicochemical repertoire analyses included roughly ten donors pooled from two independent experiments. The TRBV-TRBJ cluster analysis covered naive subsets from about 5 donors and memory cells from 3 donors. Results and caveats for the whole study, not just this receptor: Freshly isolated PBMCs were used for most assays because CXCR3 expression partially decreased after cryopreservation. TRB CDR3s from CXCR3-positive naive cells showed higher hydrophobicity (lower Kidera factor 4), lower energy, and higher strength and volume indices than CXCR3-negative naive cells. Because surface CD5, which is linked to self-reactivity in mice, was comparable between the naive subsets, TCR interaction strength was also inferred from the physicochemical properties of TRB CDR3s. Similar TRBV-TRBJ usage was shown by naive CXCR3-negative and CXCR3-positive cells from the same donor, whereas distinct patterns were shown by memory cells. Comparably high repertoire diversity was found in both naive subsets, whereas much lower repertoire diversity was found in memory CD8+ T cells.

About this clonotype itself: Its target antigen remains unknown.

Reading from cysteine to phenylalanine, the CDR3 counts 18 amino acids. The DNA is unrecorded. According to the germline V gene, CDR1 reads MNHEY and CDR2 reads SVGEGT. Instrument on record: NextSeq 550. The Human TCR Profiling Kit (MiLaboratory) was used to make UMI-labeled 5' RACE TRB cDNA libraries. cDNA synthesis used the entire amount of extracted RNA, and PCR amplification then used the entire amount of cDNA produced. The libraries were made side by side, with each library going through the same number of PCR cycles. As for the original processing: MIGEC and MiXCR extracted about 53,000 +/- 10,000 unique UMI-labeled TRB cDNA molecules per library, requiring at least two reads per UMI. An average of roughly 40,000 +/- 10,000 functional in-frame TRB CDR3 nucleotide clonotypes without stop codons was found per library. Diversity metrics, including normalized Shannon-Wiener and Chao1, were computed in VDJtools after downsampling to 5000 UMI-labeled TRB molecules per sample. VDJtools computed clonotype-size-weighted physicochemical properties of the central five CDR3 residues: interaction energy, strength, volume and Kidera factor 4. Reprocessed by TCRdb, the reads give a single entry per CDR3 protein sequence, without DNA. TCRdb's processing, not the authors', yielded these V and J calls. The sample table on file contains 150,000 to 180,000 distinct CDR3 sequences. The top ten clones comprise approximately 0.46% of the sample.

Each CD8+ T cell subset was flow-sorted in triplicate, and 300,000 to 350,000 cells per subset were placed directly into RLT lysis buffer. To keep memory contaminants out, a stringent definition of naive CD8+ T cells was applied: CD45RO-CCR7+CD27+CD95-. Peripheral blood mononuclear cells were isolated from buffy coats using standard density gradient centrifugation. Naive CXCR3-negative and CXCR3-positive CD8+ T cells were flow-sorted using a FACSAria III. Total RNA was extracted from sorted cells with an RNeasy Mini Kit. In this chain, TRBV6-2 or TRBV6-3 is recombined with TRBJ1-1; no DNA is available, so the TRBD1 call from TCRdb remains unchecked. The TCR comes from a human donor in good health. Some clones in this sample may be carry-over from other donors' samples. Sequenced sample: naive CXCR3+ CD8+ T cells from blood. This specimen's cell subset or site label, interpreted: CD45RO-CCR7+CD27+CD95- naive CD8+ T cells expressing CXCR3 (TNR3+). CDR3 sequence: CASSYSARTGLMNTEAFF.